The TCR beta chain under discussion was sequenced for a study of radiotherapy plus CTLA-4 blockade in lung cancer. Clones were read by immunoSEQ multiplex PCR, and TCRdb kept only the in-frame ones, dropping some. The sample yields about 97,000 clones, about 70% seen once. Overall study results and limits: Radiotherapy plus ipilimumab was followed by expansion in blood of tumor-derived TCR clones.

As regards this clone: The antigen is undetermined.

Lung cancer patients with chemo-refractory metastatic non-small-cell disease were given focal radiation plus CTLA-4 blockade with ipilimumab. The CDR3 totals 14 residues. The V gene's germline CDR1 is SNHLY and CDR2 FYNNEI. J lost 2 bases, V lost 8 bases, and 3 bases had no gene match. The clonotype originates from a human donor with non-small cell lung cancer who had a partial response to radiotherapy plus ipilimumab. Some clones in this sample may be carry-over from other donors' samples. The input for sequencing was peripheral blood, taken from a patient treated with radiotherapy plus ipilimumab. This sequence joins TRBV2 and TRBJ2-2; 9 bases are a match to TRBD1. DNA for the CDR3: TGTGCCAGCGCGGGACAGGGAAACACCGGGGAGCTGTTTTTT. Its translation: CASAGQGNTGELFF. The full variable domain, completed using reference TRBV2 and TRBJ2-2, is EPEVTQTPSHQVTQMGQEVILRCVPISNHLYFYWYRQILGQKVEFLVSFYNNEISEKSEIFDDQFSVERPDGSNFTLKIRSTKLEDSAMYFCASAGQGNTGELFFGEGSRLTVL.